The 7 T cell receptor beta chains reported below all come from one sample, sequenced in a study of T cells after yellow fever vaccination. From the 5' RACE reads, TCRdb called clonotypes with MiXCR, one entry per CDR3 protein. The table has a few hundred thousand distinct CDR3 sequences, 4.1% seen once. The material sequenced was PBMCs, taken 5 days after the yellow fever booster vaccination. The receptors here all came from a man aged 18-30 years who received the YFV17D yellow fever vaccine.

This clonotype was counted at least ten times. The chain carries TRBV6-6 and TRBJ2-7; D assignment may be TRBD1 or TRBD2 (5 bases each). The CDR3 is 15 residues long. Germline V lookup: CDR1 MNHNY, CDR2 SVGAGI (reference sequence). V was clipped by 5 bases and J by 2 bases, with 16 bases between them. The CDR3 sequence is CASSNRDRGAYEQYF. CDR3 sequence (DNA): TGTGCCAGCAGTAACCGGGACCGAGGAGCCTACGAGCAGTACTTC.

The chain carries TRBV5-6 and TRBJ2-2; D perhaps matches TRBD1 (6 bases). Per germline, CDR1 SGHDT and CDR2 YYEEEE. There are 14 residues in the CDR3. V lost 1 base to trimming and J lost 7 bases, with 11 bases between them. CDR3 residues: CASSLTGLGGELFF. The DNA of the CDR3 is TGTGCCAGCAGCTTGACAGGGTTAGGCGGGGAGCTGTTTTTT.

The table lists this clonotype with many counts. The chain joins TRBV4-3 to TRBJ1-2; D is possibly TRBD1 (6 bases). The ends were cut back, 0 bases at V and 3 bases at J, with 8 bases in the middle. CDR3 length: 14 residues. Germline V lookup: CDR1 LGHNA, CDR2 YSLEER. The DNA for the CDR3 is TGCGCCAGCAGCCAAGATTGGGGGCACTATGGCTACACCTTC. It yields the protein CASSQDWGHYGYTF.

This clonotype was recorded at least ten times. The chain links TRBV9 to TRBJ2-3; 10 nucleotides align to TRBD2. Germline CDR1 reads SGDLS; CDR2 reads YYNGEE. The CDR3 length is 17 residues. V lost 0 bases, J lost 1 base, and 5 bases stayed unmatched. The CDR3 spells CASSVARTSGGTDTQYF. CDR3 nucleotide sequence: TGTGCCAGCAGCGTAGCTCGAACTAGCGGGGGCACAGATACGCAGTATTTT.

In its sample, this clonotype was seen many times. V gene TRBV12-3 or TRBV12-4 combines with J gene TRBJ2-4, with TRBD1 matching over 11 bases. This CDR3 has 13 amino acids. The junction had 3 bases not matched to a gene; V was cut back by 7 bases and J by 7 bases. For the CDR3, the DNA is TGTGCCAGCACCGGGGACAGGGGGAACATTCAGTACTTC. Amino acids: CASTGDRGNIQYF.

The genes are TRBV7-2 and TRBJ1-1, with 8 bases aligning to TRBD1. The CDR3 runs 15 residues. Losses at the gene ends were 5 bases for V and 4 bases for J; bases not matched to a gene: 9. Looked up from germline, CDR1 is SGHTA and CDR2 is FQGNSA. As DNA, the CDR3 is TGTGCCAGCAGCGGACGGACAGGGTATGGCACTGAAGCTTTCTTT. This codes for CASSGRTGYGTEAFF.

This clonotype was detected many times. The chain uses TRBV6-5 and TRBJ1-4; D remains unclear. The germline gives CDR1 MNHEY, CDR2 SVGAGI. Trimming pared 2 bases from V and 7 bases from J, leaving 14 bases between. The CDR3 totals 15 residues. For the CDR3, the DNA is TGTGCCAGCAGTTACGGTCCCGGGAACCTTGAAAAACTGTTTTTT. Encoded protein: CASSYGPGNLEKLFF.